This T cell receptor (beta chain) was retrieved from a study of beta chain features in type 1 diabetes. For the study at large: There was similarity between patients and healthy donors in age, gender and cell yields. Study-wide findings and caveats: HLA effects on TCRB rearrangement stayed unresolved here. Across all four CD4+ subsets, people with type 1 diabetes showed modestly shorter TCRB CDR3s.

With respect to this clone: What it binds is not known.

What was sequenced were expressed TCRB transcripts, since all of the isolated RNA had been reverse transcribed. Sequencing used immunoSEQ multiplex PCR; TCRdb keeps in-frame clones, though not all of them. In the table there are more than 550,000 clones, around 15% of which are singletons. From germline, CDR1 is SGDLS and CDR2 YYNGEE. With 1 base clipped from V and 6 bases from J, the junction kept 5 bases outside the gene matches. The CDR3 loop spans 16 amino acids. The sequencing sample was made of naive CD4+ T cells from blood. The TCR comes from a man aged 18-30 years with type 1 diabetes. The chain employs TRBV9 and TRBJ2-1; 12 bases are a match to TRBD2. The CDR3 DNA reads TGTGCCAGCAGCGTAACGGGACTAGCGGGTAGCAATGAGCAGTTCTTC. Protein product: CASSVTGLAGSNEQFF.